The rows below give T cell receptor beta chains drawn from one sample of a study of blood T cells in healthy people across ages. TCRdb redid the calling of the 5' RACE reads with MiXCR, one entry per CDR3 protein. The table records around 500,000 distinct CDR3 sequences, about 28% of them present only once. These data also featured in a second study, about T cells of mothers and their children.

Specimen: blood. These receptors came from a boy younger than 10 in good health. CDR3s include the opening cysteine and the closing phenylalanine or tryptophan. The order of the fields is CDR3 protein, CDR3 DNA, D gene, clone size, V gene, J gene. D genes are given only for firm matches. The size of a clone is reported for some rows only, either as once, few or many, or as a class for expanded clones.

CASSDLAGAYNEQFF	TGCGCCAGCAGTGATCTAGCGGGAGCCTACAATGAGCAGTTCTTC	TRBD2	NA	TRBV10-2	TRBJ2-1
CASSSTATTEAFF	TGTGCCAGCAGTTCGACAGCGACCACTGAAGCTTTCTTT	NA	NA	TRBV12-3/TRBV12-4	TRBJ1-1
CASSQVHPGQSEQYF	TGCGCCAGCAGCCAAGTTCATCCAGGTCAGAGCGAGCAGTACTTC	NA	few	TRBV4-1	TRBJ2-7
CASSPRELTALDTQYF	TGCGCCAGCAGCCCAAGGGAATTAACGGCGTTAGATACGCAGTATTTT	NA	NA	TRBV5-1	TRBJ2-3
CASWTGDFGGSTEAFF	TGCGCCAGCTGGACCGGGGACTTCGGGGGGAGCACTGAAGCTTTCTTT	NA	NA	TRBV5-1	TRBJ1-1
CASSLGQAPFNSGANVLTF	TGTGCCAGCAGCTTAGGACAGGCCCCTTTCAACTCTGGGGCCAACGTCCTGACTTTC	NA	few	TRBV11-2	TRBJ2-6
CASSLRIGNTGELFF	TGTGCCAGCAGCTTAAGGATAGGGAACACCGGGGAGCTGTTTTTT	NA	few	TRBV7-3	TRBJ2-2
CASSQGQGSDQPQHF	TGTGCCAGCAGTCAGGGACAGGGCAGCGATCAGCCCCAGCATTTT	TRBD1	NA	TRBV28	TRBJ1-5
CASSAQGVGNQPQHF	TGTGCCAGCAGCGCACAGGGAGTCGGGAATCAGCCCCAGCATTTT	NA	NA	TRBV9	TRBJ1-5
CASSPEFYNEQFF	TGCGCCAGCAGCCCGGAATTTTACAATGAGCAGTTCTTC	NA	NA	TRBV5-1	TRBJ2-1
CASSRQARPEETQYF	TGTGCCAGCAGTCGACAGGCTCGGCCCGAAGAGACCCAGTACTTC	NA	NA	TRBV6-5	TRBJ2-5
CASSLIGPGKTQYF	TGTGCCAGCAGTTTAATTGGGCCCGGGAAGACCCAGTACTTC	NA	many	TRBV27	TRBJ2-5
CASSYRSEPTQKLFF	TGTGCCAGCAGTTACCGGTCAGAACCCACCCAAAAACTGTTTTTT	NA	NA	TRBV6-5	TRBJ1-4
CAWSPEGAGYTF	TGTGCCTGGAGCCCCGAGGGGGCGGGCTACACCTTC	TRBD1	NA	TRBV30	TRBJ1-2
CASSNYQSGANVLTF	TGTGCCAGCAGTAACTACCAGTCTGGGGCCAACGTCCTGACTTTC	NA	few	TRBV12-3/TRBV12-4	TRBJ2-6
CAIGPRDSYGYTF	TGTGCCATTGGCCCCAGGGACTCCTATGGCTACACCTTC	NA	NA	TRBV10-3	TRBJ1-2
CSAAGLAGKANEQFF	TGCAGTGCTGCCGGACTAGCGGGGAAGGCCAATGAGCAGTTCTTC	TRBD2	NA	TRBV20-1	TRBJ2-1
CSARARGVRGYGYTF	TGCAGTGCTAGAGCCCGCGGGGTCAGGGGCTATGGCTACACCTTC	NA	few	TRBV20-1	TRBJ1-2
CASSSELGLAGEQETQYF	TGTGCCAGCAGCTCAGAGCTGGGACTAGCGGGGGAACAAGAGACCCAGTACTTC	TRBD2	few	TRBV13	TRBJ2-5
CASSEFNEQYF	TGTGCCAGCAGTGAATTTAACGAGCAGTACTTC	NA	few	TRBV6-1	TRBJ2-7
CASSKIAGLNTEAFF	TGTGCCAGTAGTAAAATTGCCGGTCTTAACACTGAAGCTTTCTTT	NA	few	TRBV19	TRBJ1-1
CAISESRGEQYF	TGTGCCATCAGTGAGTCAAGGGGCGAGCAGTACTTC	NA	NA	TRBV10-3	TRBJ2-7
CASSPSRQGLNIQYF	TGTGCCAGCAGCCCCTCCCGACAGGGCCTAAACATTCAGTACTTC	TRBD1	NA	TRBV7-9	TRBJ2-4
CASSLWREYDKNIQYF	TGTGCCAGCAGCTTGTGGCGGGAGTACGACAAAAACATTCAGTACTTC	TRBD2	NA	TRBV11-2	TRBJ2-4
CSASPSYEQYF	TGCAGTGCTAGTCCCAGCTACGAGCAGTACTTC	NA	NA	TRBV20-1	TRBJ2-7
CSVGPVNTGELFF	TGCAGCGTTGGCCCAGTAAACACCGGGGAGCTGTTTTTT	NA	few	TRBV29-1	TRBJ2-2
CASSLGTPWEKLFF	TGTGCCAGCAGCCTCGGGACCCCGTGGGAAAAACTGTTTTTT	NA	NA	TRBV5-5	TRBJ1-4
CASSPGTIETQYF	TGTGCCAGCAGCCCCGGGACCATAGAGACCCAGTACTTC	NA	many	TRBV6-5	TRBJ2-5
CASSFRDRVYNEQFF	TGTGCCAGCAGCTTCCGGGACAGGGTATACAATGAGCAGTTCTTC	TRBD1	few	TRBV14	TRBJ2-1
CASSQGLAGEYYNEQFF	TGTGCCAGCAGCCAGGGACTAGCGGGGGAATACTACAATGAGCAGTTCTTC	TRBD2	few	TRBV3-1	TRBJ2-1
CASSPLELAKNIQYF	TGTGCCAGCAGTCCCCTGGAGCTAGCCAAAAACATTCAGTACTTC	NA	NA	TRBV27	TRBJ2-4
CATSRIRDRLFGLFF	TGTGCCACCAGCAGGATACGGGACCGGCTTTTCGGACTGTTTTTT	NA	few	TRBV15	TRBJ1-4
CSAGRTSGITDTQYF	TGCAGTGCTGGCCGGACTAGCGGGATCACAGATACGCAGTATTTT	TRBD2	NA	TRBV20-1	TRBJ2-3
CASSDSYYEQYF	TGTGCCAGCAGCGACAGCTACTACGAGCAGTACTTC	NA	few	TRBV27	TRBJ2-7
CASSTSTNTEAFF	TGCGCCAGCAGCACTAGTACCAACACTGAAGCTTTCTTT	NA	NA	TRBV5-1	TRBJ1-1
CTISESRTTNSPLHF	TGTACCATCAGTGAGTCCAGGACAACCAATTCACCCCTCCACTTT	NA	NA	TRBV10-3	TRBJ1-6
CSAQAGASYEQYF	TGCAGTGCCCAAGCGGGAGCATCCTACGAGCAGTACTTC	TRBD2	few	TRBV20-1	TRBJ2-7
CASSTTTGDYTEAFF	TGTGCCAGCAGCACCACGACAGGGGATTACACTGAAGCTTTCTTT	TRBD1	NA	TRBV7-9	TRBJ1-1
CASSLRTDRAEQYF	TGCGCCAGCAGCTTGAGAACGGACAGGGCTGAGCAGTACTTC	TRBD1	NA	TRBV5-1	TRBJ2-7
CASSDGLADNEQFF	TGTGCCAGCAGTGACGGGCTAGCGGACAATGAGCAGTTCTTC	TRBD2	many	TRBV2	TRBJ2-1
CASSGKGDSQNGVYNEQFF	TGTGCCAGCAGTGGAAAAGGGGACAGTCAGAATGGGGTCTACAATGAGCAGTTCTTC	TRBD1	NA	TRBV2	TRBJ2-1
CAPSDSGGVSSYNEQFF	TGTGCCCCCAGTGACTCAGGGGGGGTTAGCTCCTACAATGAGCAGTTCTTC	NA	few	TRBV24-1	TRBJ2-1
CASSLGNEQFF	TGTGCCAGCAGCTTGGGCAATGAGCAGTTCTTC	NA	many	TRBV12-3/TRBV12-4	TRBJ2-1
CASSRTDGGYTF	TGTGCCAGCAGCCGGACGGACGGCGGCTACACCTTC	NA	NA	TRBV25-1	TRBJ1-2
CASSQRDRGLGYTF	TGTGCCAGCAGCCAAAGGGACAGGGGGCTTGGCTACACCTTC	TRBD1	NA	TRBV14	TRBJ1-2
CASSLLAGSEETQYF	TGTGCCAGCAGCTTGCTAGCGGGCTCCGAGGAGACCCAGTACTTC	TRBD2	NA	TRBV7-2	TRBJ2-5
CASSWAGQGYNEQFF	TGTGCCAGCAGCTGGGCGGGACAGGGATACAATGAGCAGTTCTTC	TRBD1	few	TRBV9	TRBJ2-1
CASSIPGGEQYF	TGTGCCAGCAGCATTCCGGGGGGGGAGCAGTACTTC	TRBD2	NA	TRBV7-9	TRBJ2-5
CASSLRQLSSYEQYF	TGTGCCAGCAGTTTGAGACAGCTAAGCTCCTACGAGCAGTACTTC	NA	NA	TRBV28	TRBJ2-7
CASRPRTGSNSPLHF	TGTGCCAGCAGACCTAGGACAGGCTCTAATTCACCCCTCCACTTT	TRBD1	few	TRBV27	TRBJ1-6
CATSDGRFNYGYTF	TGTGCCACCAGTGATGGACGATTTAACTATGGCTACACCTTC	NA	NA	TRBV24-1	TRBJ1-2